The 12 T cell receptor beta chains listed next were all sequenced from one sample in a study of radiation and T cells in renal cell carcinoma. The protocol was immunoSEQ multiplex PCR, while the TCRdb copy is restricted to in-frame clones and leaves out a portion. Here the sample spans 150,000 or so clones, over 75% being singletons. Time point specified: baseline pretreatment blood. The treatment denotes: 15 Gy SBRT to primary tumor, nephrectomy 4 weeks later. Sequenced here: blood, sampled from a patient whose treatment included radiotherapy and nephrectomy. The receptors come from a woman aged 45-65 years with renal cell carcinoma.

The chain has TRBV6-5 and TRBJ2-5; 11 nucleotides line up with TRBD2. Trimming removed 6 bases from V and 4 bases from J; junction bases left unmatched: 7. This CDR3 is built from 15 residues. CDR1 is MNHEY, CDR2 SVGAGI, per germline. CDR3 amino acids: CASSLAGGLGETQYF. The CDR3 DNA follows: TGTGCCAGCAGCCTAGCGGGGGGCCTGGGAGAGACCCAGTACTTC.

V usage is TRBV30 and J usage is TRBJ2-1; D is unresolved. The CDR3 has 11 amino acids. Trimming removed 4 bases at V and 4 bases at J, with 5 bases between. The germline gives CDR1 GTSNPN, CDR2 SVGIG (reference sequence). The CDR3 DNA is TGTGCCTGGAAAGGGTACAATGAGCAGTTCTTC. Translation: CAWKGYNEQFF.

This clone was detected once. The chain combines TRBV30 with TRBJ2-7; maybe TRBD1 (6 bases). The V gene's germline CDR1 is GTSNPN and CDR2 SVGIG (reference sequence). This CDR3 is 12 amino acids long. In nucleotides, the CDR3 is TGTGCTTGTACAGGGTCATCCTACGAGCAGTACTTC. Translation gives CACTGSSYEQYF. Combining the CDR3 with reference TRBV30 and TRBJ2-7 gives the whole variable domain SQTIHQWPATLVQPVGSPLSLECTVEGTSNPNLYWYRQAAGRGLQLLFYSVGIGQISSEVPQNLSASRPQDRQFILSSKKLLLSDSGFYLCACTGSSYEQYFGPGTRLTVT.

V is TRBV7-2 and J is TRBJ2-1; TRBD2 agrees at 10 bases. The CDR3 consists of 15 residues. Germline assignment: CDR1 SGHTA and CDR2 FQGNSA. Losses at the gene ends were 5 bases for V and 4 bases for J; bases not matched to a gene: 5. CDR3 residues: CASSRGTSAYNEQFF. For the CDR3, the DNA is TGTGCCAGCAGCCGCGGGACTAGCGCGTACAATGAGCAGTTCTTC.

The chain recombines TRBV19 with TRBJ1-5, with D possibly matching TRBD1 (5 bases). The V end was cut by 9 bases, the J end by 0 bases, with 6 bases between. Germline V gene data show CDR1 as LNHDA and CDR2 as SQIVND (reference sequence). The CDR3 has 12 amino acids. CDR3 in amino acids: CASRDSNQPQHF. The DNA for the CDR3 is TGTGCCAGCAGGGATAGCAATCAGCCCCAGCATTTT.

This clone was seen only a few times. CDR3 sequence (DNA): TGTGCCAGCAGCGTAGTGCCGGGTCCCACAGATACGCAGTATTTT. Protein product: CASSVVPGPTDTQYF. The J gene is TRBJ2-3, the V gene TRBV9; D is unclear. Germline lookup yields CDR1 SGDLS and CDR2 YYNGEE. V was trimmed by 0 bases and J by 2 bases, leaving 10 bases between them. The CDR3 contains 15 residues.

The chain carries TRBV21-1 and TRBJ2-5; the table's D call, TRBD2, has no DNA check behind it. TRBV21-1 is a documented pseudogene. This CDR3 spans 15 amino acids. The CDR3 nucleotides read TGTGCCAGCAGCGGGATAGCGGGGGGGAAAGAGACCCAGTACTTC. Translation gives CASSGIAGGKETQYF.

This chain uses TRBV5-1 with TRBJ1-2; D call uncertain. Germline CDR1 reads SGHRS; CDR2 reads YFSETQ. Trimming removed 2 bases from V and 0 bases from J, with 8 bases in between. The CDR3 has 14 residues. The CDR3 DNA reads TGCGCCAGCAGCTTAAACAGCGCTAACTATGGCTACACCTTC. Amino acid sequence: CASSLNSANYGYTF.

The chain carries TRBV5-1 and TRBJ2-3; perhaps TRBD2 as D (5 bases). V dropped 4 bases and J dropped 5 bases, with 17 bases sitting between them. Germline lookup yields CDR1 SGHRS and CDR2 YFSETQ. The CDR3 is 15 amino acids. The CDR3 DNA is TGCGCCAGCAGCCCGAACCCCGGTCGGGAAGATACGCAGTATTTT. It translates to CASSPNPGREDTQYF.

The CDR3 is CAWSGQRNQPQHF. CDR3 DNA: TGTGCCTGGAGTGGACAGAGGAATCAGCCCCAGCATTTT. V is TRBV30 and J is TRBJ1-5; D is perhaps TRBD1 (5 bases). Germline V gene sequence: CDR1 GTSNPN, CDR2 SVGIG (reference sequence). CDR3 length: 13 amino acids. Trimming shortened V by 1 base and J by 4 bases, and 8 bases separated the two germline ends.

This rearrangement joins TRBV7-2 to TRBJ2-4, with D tentatively TRBD1 or TRBD2 (5 bases each). The germline V gene encodes CDR1 SGHTA and CDR2 FQGNSA. Trimming took 11 bases from V and 3 from J, leaving 20 bases between them. The CDR3 sequence is 15 residues long. The CDR3 DNA reads as TGTGCCGGTGAGGGTAGGGGAGAGGTCAAAAACATTCAGTACTTC. Translation: CAGEGRGEVKNIQYF. Based on the CDR3 plus reference TRBV7-2 and TRBJ2-4, the full variable domain is GAGVSQSPSNKVTEKGKDVELRCDPISGHTALYWYRQSLGQGLEFLIYFQGNSAPDKSGLPSDRFSAERTGGSVSTLTIQRTQQEDSAVYLCAGEGRGEVKNIQYFGAGTRLSVL.

This clone has only one observation. The sample carries other DNA sequences with the same CDR3. This chain connects TRBV5-1 to TRBJ2-5; D ambiguous. This CDR3 comprises 14 residues. Germline V lookup: CDR1 SGHRS, CDR2 YFSETQ. V was trimmed by 2 bases and J by 4 bases, leaving 12 bases between them. The CDR3 DNA reads TGCGCCAGCAGCTTCCCGACCGGTACAGAGACCCAGTACTTC. Its translation: CASSFPTGTETQYF. Full variable domain (rest looked up from reference TRBV5-1 and TRBJ2-5): KAGVTQTPRYLIKTRGQQVTLSCSPISGHRSVSWYQQTPGQGLQFLFEYFSETQRNKGNFPGRFSGRQFSNSRSEMNVSTLELGDSALYLCASSFPTGTETQYFGPGTRLLVL.